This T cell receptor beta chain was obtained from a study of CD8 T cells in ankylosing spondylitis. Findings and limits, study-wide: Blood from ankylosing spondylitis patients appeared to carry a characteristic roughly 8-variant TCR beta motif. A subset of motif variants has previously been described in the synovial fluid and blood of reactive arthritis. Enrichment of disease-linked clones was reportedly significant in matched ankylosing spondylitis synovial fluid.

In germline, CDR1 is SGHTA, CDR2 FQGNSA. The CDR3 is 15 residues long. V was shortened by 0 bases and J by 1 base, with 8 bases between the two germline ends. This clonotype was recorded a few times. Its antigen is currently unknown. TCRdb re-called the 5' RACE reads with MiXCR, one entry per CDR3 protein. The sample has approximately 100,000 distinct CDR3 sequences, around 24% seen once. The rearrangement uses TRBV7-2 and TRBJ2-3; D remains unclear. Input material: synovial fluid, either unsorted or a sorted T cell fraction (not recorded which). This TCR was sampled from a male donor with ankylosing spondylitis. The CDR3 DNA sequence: TGTGCCAGCAGCTTAGCTGTCGGCGGCACAGATACGCAGTATTTT. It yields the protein CASSLAVGGTDTQYF.